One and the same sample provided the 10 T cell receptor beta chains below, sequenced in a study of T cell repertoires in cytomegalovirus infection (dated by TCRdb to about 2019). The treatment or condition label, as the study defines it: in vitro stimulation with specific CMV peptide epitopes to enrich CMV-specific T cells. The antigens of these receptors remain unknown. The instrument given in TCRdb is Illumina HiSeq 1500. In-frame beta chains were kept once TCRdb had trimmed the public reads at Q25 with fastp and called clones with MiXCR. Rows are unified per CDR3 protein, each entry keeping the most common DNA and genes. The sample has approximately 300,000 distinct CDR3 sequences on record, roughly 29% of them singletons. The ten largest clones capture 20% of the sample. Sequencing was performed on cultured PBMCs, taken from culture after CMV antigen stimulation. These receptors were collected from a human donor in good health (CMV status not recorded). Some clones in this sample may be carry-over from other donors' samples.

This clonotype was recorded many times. Here the CDR3 reads CASSAKASRANYGYTF. The CDR3, as DNA: TGCGCCAGCAGCGCGAAGGCCTCTCGAGCTAACTATGGCTACACCTTC. This chain links TRBV4-1 with TRBJ1-2; D is unresolved. Between the trimmed V and J ends, which lost 5 bases and 0 bases, there was a span of 16 bases. CDR3 size: 16 residues. Germline V gene sequence: CDR1 MGHRA, CDR2 YSYEKL.

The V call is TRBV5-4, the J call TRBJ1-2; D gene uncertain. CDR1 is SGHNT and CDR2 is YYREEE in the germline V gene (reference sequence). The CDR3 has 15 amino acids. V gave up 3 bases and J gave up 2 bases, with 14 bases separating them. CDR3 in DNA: TGTGCCAGCAGCTCCCTCATGACGGAAAACTATGGCTACACCTTC. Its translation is CASSSLMTENYGYTF.

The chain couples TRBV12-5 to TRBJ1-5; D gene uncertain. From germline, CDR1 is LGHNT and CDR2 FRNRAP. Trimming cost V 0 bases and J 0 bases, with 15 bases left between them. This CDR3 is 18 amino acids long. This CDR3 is CASGLVPRTRNSNQPQHF. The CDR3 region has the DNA TGTGCTAGTGGTTTGGTACCGAGGACTCGGAATAGCAATCAGCCCCAGCATTTT.

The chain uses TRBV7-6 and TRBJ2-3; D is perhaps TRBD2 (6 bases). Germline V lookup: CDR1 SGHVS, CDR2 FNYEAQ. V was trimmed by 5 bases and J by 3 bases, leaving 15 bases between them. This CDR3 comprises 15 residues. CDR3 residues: CASSTWRERTDTQYF. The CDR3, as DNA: TGTGCCAGCAGCACCTGGCGGGAAAGGACAGATACGCAGTATTTT.

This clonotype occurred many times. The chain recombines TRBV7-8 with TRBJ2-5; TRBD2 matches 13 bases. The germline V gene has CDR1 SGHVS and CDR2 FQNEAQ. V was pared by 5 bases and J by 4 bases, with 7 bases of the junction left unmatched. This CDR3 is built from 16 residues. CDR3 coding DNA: TGTGCCAGCAGCGTATGGACTAGCGGGAGACTAGAGACCCAGTACTTC. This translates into CASSVWTSGRLETQYF.

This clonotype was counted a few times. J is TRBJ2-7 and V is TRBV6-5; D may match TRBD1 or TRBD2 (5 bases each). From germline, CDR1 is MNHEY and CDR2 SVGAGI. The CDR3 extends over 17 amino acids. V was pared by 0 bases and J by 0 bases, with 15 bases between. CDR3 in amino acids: CASSYSSGTAFSYEQYF. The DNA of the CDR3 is TGTGCCAGCAGTTACTCCTCCGGGACGGCCTTCTCCTACGAGCAGTACTTC.

The CDR3 DNA follows: TGTGCCAGCAGCCCCCGCACAGGGAGGGAAATGAACACTGAAGCTTTCTTT. It codes for CASSPRTGREMNTEAFF. The V and J genes are TRBV7-6 and TRBJ1-1; D may be TRBD1 (6 bases). Germline V gives CDR1 SGHVS, CDR2 FNYEAQ. With 5 bases removed from V and 0 bases from J, the gap between germline ends came to 19 bases. The CDR3 extends over 17 amino acids.

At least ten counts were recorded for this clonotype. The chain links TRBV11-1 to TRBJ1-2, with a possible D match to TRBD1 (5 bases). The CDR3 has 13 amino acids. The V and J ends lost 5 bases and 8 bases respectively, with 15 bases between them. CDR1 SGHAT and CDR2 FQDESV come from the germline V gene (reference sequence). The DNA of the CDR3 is TGTGCCAGCAGCGCCAATCGGGGCTGGGGCTACACCTTC. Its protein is CASSANRGWGYTF.

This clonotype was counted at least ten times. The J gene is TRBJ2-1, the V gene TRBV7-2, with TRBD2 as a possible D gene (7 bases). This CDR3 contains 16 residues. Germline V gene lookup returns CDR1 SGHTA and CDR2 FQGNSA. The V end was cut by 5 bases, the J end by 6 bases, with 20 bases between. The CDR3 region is CASSPPRGAYLNEQFF. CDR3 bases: TGTGCCAGCAGCCCACCTCGGGGGGCTTACCTCAATGAGCAGTTCTTC.

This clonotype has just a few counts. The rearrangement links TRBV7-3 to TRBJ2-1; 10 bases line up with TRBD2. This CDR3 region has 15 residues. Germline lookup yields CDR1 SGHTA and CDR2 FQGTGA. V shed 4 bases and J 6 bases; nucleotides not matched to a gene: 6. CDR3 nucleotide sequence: TGTGCCAGCAGCTCCCAGCGGGAGGGGCGCAATGAGCAGTTCTTC. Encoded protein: CASSSQREGRNEQFF. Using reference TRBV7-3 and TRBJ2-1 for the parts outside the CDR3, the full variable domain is GAGVSQTPSNKVTEKGKYVELRCDPISGHTALYWYRQSLGQGPEFLIYFQGTGAADDSGLPNDRFFAVRPEGSVSTLKIQRTERGDSAVYLCASSSQREGRNEQFFGPGTRLTVL.